The clone carrying this TCR beta chain showed up many times. Its target is unknown. This sample stems from a study of T cells in Graves' hyperthyroidism and ophthalmopathy. Study observations and caveats: It was a median about seven months before onset that the model predicted ophthalmopathy.

Researchers took RNA transcripts and amplified the TCR beta CDR3 regions from them. Using the HTBI primer set, a first-round RT-PCR was run on the TCR CDR3. TCRdb redid the calling of the multiplex PCR reads with MiXCR, one entry per CDR3 protein. The sample contains roughly 250,000 distinct CDR3 sequences, approximately 14% of which appear only once. Reasons for excluding patients were uncontrolled infection, other autoimmune disease, pregnancy or lactation. A sample of blood taken at first hyperthyroidism diagnosis preceded any ophthalmopathy symptoms. V dropped 2 bases and J dropped 4 bases, with 17 bases sitting between them. The CDR3 extends over 16 amino acids.

Sequenced material: blood. The chain carries TRBV12-3 or TRBV12-4 and TRBJ1-2; D is unclear. This sequence was found in a woman aged 40-49 years with Graves' hyperthyroidism that later progressed to Graves' ophthalmopathy. CDR3 in DNA: TGTGCCAGCAGTTTATATTACGGCGGAACCTTCTATGGCTACACCTTC. Encoded protein: CASSLYYGGTFYGYTF.